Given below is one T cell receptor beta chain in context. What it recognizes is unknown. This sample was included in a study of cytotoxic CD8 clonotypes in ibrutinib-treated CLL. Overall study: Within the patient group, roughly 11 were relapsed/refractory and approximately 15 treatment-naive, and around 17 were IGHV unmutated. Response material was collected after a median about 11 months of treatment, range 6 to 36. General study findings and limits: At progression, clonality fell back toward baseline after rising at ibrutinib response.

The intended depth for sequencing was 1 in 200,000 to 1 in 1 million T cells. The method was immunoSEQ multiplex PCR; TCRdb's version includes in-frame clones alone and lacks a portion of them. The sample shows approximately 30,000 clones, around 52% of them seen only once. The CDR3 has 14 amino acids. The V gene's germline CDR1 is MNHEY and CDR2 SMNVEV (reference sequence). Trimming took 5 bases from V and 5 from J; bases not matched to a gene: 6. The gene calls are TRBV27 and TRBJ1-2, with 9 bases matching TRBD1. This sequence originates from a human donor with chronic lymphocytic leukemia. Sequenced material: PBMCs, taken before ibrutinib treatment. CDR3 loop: CASSPGTGWYGYTF. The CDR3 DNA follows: TGTGCCAGCAGTCCAGGGACAGGGTGGTATGGCTACACCTTC.